These T cell receptor beta chains were read from a single sample in a study of cytomegalovirus exposure and HLA in healthy donors. Libraries were prepared by immunoSEQ multiplex PCR; TCRdb keeps only in-frame clonotypes and omits some of them. This table has fewer than 200,000 clones, over 60% appearing once. The sample comprised PBMCs. The origin of the receptors is a female donor in good health and CMV-seronegative. Both conserved end residues are part of each CDR3. D genes are given only for firm matches. A clone size is listed for some rows: how often the clone was seen (once, few, many), or a class if it is expanded.

>NA|TRBV27|TRBJ2-1|few
TGTGCCAGCAGTTTTCCGGGAGTAAAGGGGAATGAGCAGTTCTTC
CASSFPGVKGNEQFF
>TRBD2|TRBV5-4|TRBJ2-1|NA
TGTGCCAGCAGCTCGACTAGCGTCGGCAATGAGCAGTTCTTC
CASSSTSVGNEQFF
>NA|TRBV14|TRBJ2-7|NA
TGTGCCAGCAGCCAAGCCTCTAGCGCCGGCCCCCTTGGAAAGCAGTACTTC
CASSQASSAGPLGKQYF
>TRBD1|TRBV7-9|TRBJ1-1|NA
TGTGCCAGCAGCTTCTCGACAGGGACTGAAGCTTTCTTT
CASSFSTGTEAFF
>NA|TRBV11-1|TRBJ2-1|NA
TGTGCCAGCAATAGCGGATACTACAATGAGCAGTTCTTC
CASNSGYYNEQFF
>NA|TRBV7-2|TRBJ2-5|few
TGTGCCAGCAGCCTCTACCCCCTATTGGAGGGGGGGGCAGAGACCCAGTACTTC
CASSLYPLLEGGAETQYF
>TRBD2|TRBV6-1|TRBJ2-2|NA
TGTGCCAGCAGAGAACTAGCGGGAACGATTTTTGCCGGGGAGCTGTTTTTT
CASRELAGTIFAGELFF
>TRBD2|TRBV6-5|TRBJ2-1|NA
TGTGCCAGCAGTTCCCCGGGACTAGGTGGGTTCTTC
CASSSPGLGGFF
>NA|TRBV7-9|TRBJ1-4|NA
TGTGCCAGCAGCTTCTTCAGAAATGAAAAACTGTTTTTT
CASSFFRNEKLFF
>TRBD1|TRBV7-2|TRBJ1-2|NA
TGTGCCAGCAGCCCAGAGGGGGTGCGTAGGGGGCAGAGGGACTATGGCTACACCTTC
CASSPEGVRRGQRDYGYTF